This T cell receptor beta chain was identified during a study of response to subunit inactivated influenza vaccine. CDR3 size: 15 residues. Germline values: CDR1 DFQATT, CDR2 SNEGSKA (reference sequence). V was trimmed by 3 bases and J by 6 bases, leaving 18 bases between them. In TCRdb, the RT-PCR reads were re-called with MiXCR into one record per CDR3 protein. Counted here are 150,000 or so distinct CDR3 sequences, about a tenth occurring once; the ten biggest clones make up over 10%. Material: non-naive T cells sorted from PBMCs, obtained 40 to 50 days after vaccination. The rearrangement uses TRBV20-1 and TRBJ1-3, with D tentatively TRBD1 (5 bases). The sequence was obtained from a man in his fifties who received an inactivated influenza vaccine. This CDR3 is CSASVNPGFLNTIYF. As DNA, the CDR3 is TGCAGTGCTAGTGTAAACCCAGGGTTTTTAAACACCATATATTTT.